The next 18 T cell receptor beta chains were all read from a single sample in a study of control samples from healthy donors and cancer patients. Measured with immunoSEQ multiplex PCR; TCRdb has only the in-frame clones, and not every one. The profile shows approximately 120,000 clones, about 89% of them singletons. The sample consisted of blood. These receptors all stem from a woman aged 50 to 60 in good health.

This clone was seen a few times. The CDR3 region is CASSLSRRASQPQHF. In DNA form, the CDR3 reads TGTGCCAGCAGCTTGAGTCGCAGGGCAAGTCAGCCCCAGCATTTT. This chain connects TRBV5-8 to TRBJ1-5, with a possible D match to TRBD1 (5 bases). Trimming pared 1 base from V and 6 bases from J, leaving 14 bases between. This CDR3 spans 15 amino acids. Germline V gives CDR1 SGHTS, CDR2 YDEGEE.

Here the CDR3 reads CAWTYYRLGSYGYTF. The CDR3 nucleotides read TGTGCCTGGACGTATTACAGGCTGGGATCCTATGGCTACACCTTC. V gene TRBV30 combines with J gene TRBJ1-2; TRBD1 might be the D (5 bases). From germline, CDR1 is GTSNPN and CDR2 SVGIG (reference sequence). Trimming cost V 4 bases and J 4 bases, with 19 bases left between them. This CDR3 comprises 15 residues.

The chain employs TRBV7-9 and TRBJ1-5; D not resolved. This CDR3 comprises 14 residues. Germline CDR1 is SEHNR and CDR2 is FQNEAQ (reference sequence). With 1 base removed from V and 5 bases from J, the gap between germline ends came to 9 bases. The chain's CDR3 is CASSLDSTHQPQHF. As DNA, the CDR3 is TGTGCCAGCAGCTTAGACTCCACACATCAGCCCCAGCATTTT.

This chain joins TRBV27 and TRBJ2-5; 8 bases are shared with TRBD1. This CDR3 has 14 amino acids. J gave up 0 bases and V 3 bases, and 0 bases lay outside the gene matches. Germline assignment: CDR1 MNHEY and CDR2 SMNVEV (reference sequence). As DNA, the CDR3 is TGTGCCAGCAGTTTGGACAGGGACCAAGAGACCCAGTACTTC. Protein: CASSLDRDQETQYF.

V and J are TRBV29-1 and TRBJ2-7; TRBD1 agrees at 9 bases. Per germline, CDR1 SQVTM and CDR2 ANQGSEA. This CDR3 has 19 amino acids. V shed 5 bases and J 5 bases; nucleotides not matched to a gene: 25. CDR3 residues: CSVFRTLRDRESGGDEQYV. In nucleotides, the CDR3 is TGCAGCGTTTTTAGGACCCTCCGGGACAGGGAGTCCGGGGGAGACGAGCAGTACGTC.

CDR3 DNA: TGTGCCAGCAGCGTCAGGGCCTCTAATGAAAAACTGTTTTTT. Translating it yields CASSVRASNEKLFF. This chain links TRBV7-2 with TRBJ1-4, with D maybe TRBD1 (5 bases). Germline lookup yields CDR1 SGHTA and CDR2 FQGNSA. Deletions cut 5 bases from V and 3 bases from J, with 10 bases between. The CDR3 has 14 residues.

The rearrangement links TRBV27 to TRBJ2-3; D call uncertain. The CDR3 has 16 amino acids. Germline lookup yields CDR1 MNHEY and CDR2 SMNVEV (reference sequence). Deletions cut 3 bases from V and 0 bases from J, with 13 bases between. The CDR3 loop reads CASSFFLDSSTDTQYF. DNA for the CDR3: TGTGCCAGCAGTTTTTTTTTGGATTCTAGCACAGATACGCAGTATTTT.

The V and J genes are TRBV12-3 or TRBV12-4 and TRBJ1-2; TRBD1 is a possible D gene (6 bases). This CDR3 spans 12 amino acids. V gave up 7 bases and J gave up 8 bases, with 14 bases separating them. The CDR3 reads CASNNRAGGYTF. The CDR3 coding sequence is TGTGCCAGCAACAACAGGGCTGGAGGCTACACCTTC.

The chain carries TRBV27 and TRBJ2-3; TRBD2 is a possible D gene (6 bases). The germline CDR1 and CDR2 sequences are MNHEY and SMNVEV (reference sequence). Trimming stripped 1 base from V and 1 base from J, with 15 bases between. The CDR3 length is 17 residues. This chain's CDR3 is CASSLWGRASGTDTQYF. The CDR3 coding sequence is TGTGCCAGCAGTTTATGGGGTAGGGCTAGCGGCACAGATACGCAGTATTTT.

This CDR3 reads CASSDSGSYEQYF. The DNA of the CDR3 is TGTGCCAGCAGTGACAGCGGTAGCTACGAGCAGTACTTC. The rearrangement uses TRBV7-8 and TRBJ2-7; D assignment may be TRBD1 or TRBD2 (5 bases each). Looked up from germline, CDR1 is SGHVS and CDR2 is FQNEAQ. V dropped 6 bases and J dropped 3 bases, with 12 bases sitting between them. The CDR3 spans 13 residues.

V gene TRBV19 combines with J gene TRBJ2-5, with a weak D call TRBD2 (6 bases). The CDR3 length is 15 residues. CDR1 is LNHDA, CDR2 SQIVND, per germline (reference sequence). Trimming took 1 base from V and 5 from J, leaving 14 bases between them. The DNA of the CDR3 is TGTGCCAGTAGTATAGCGAGGGGAGGAGTGGAGACCCAGTACTTC. This encodes CASSIARGGVETQYF. The whole variable domain, filled in from reference TRBV19 and TRBJ2-5, reads DGGITQSPKYLFRKEGQNVTLSCEQNLNHDAMYWYRQDPGQGLRLIYYSQIVNDFQKGDIAEGYSVSREKKESFPLTVTSAQKNPTAFYLCASSIARGGVETQYFGPGTRLLVL.

The chain uses TRBV4-3 and TRBJ1-2, with 8 bases matching TRBD1. Germline CDR1 is LGHNA and CDR2 is YSLEER. The CDR3 has 17 residues. J lost 7 bases, V lost 0 bases, and 13 bases had no gene match. CDR3 region: CASSQDNWGRGQVGYTF. Written as DNA, the CDR3 is TGCGCCAGCAGCCAAGATAACTGGGGCAGGGGGCAGGTTGGCTACACCTTC.

The rearrangement links TRBV9 to TRBJ2-1, with D perhaps being TRBD1 or TRBD2 (9 bases each). The CDR3 spans 18 residues. V lost 7 bases to trimming and J lost 2 bases, with 25 bases between them. The germline V gene encodes CDR1 SGDLS and CDR2 YYNGEE. The CDR3 here is CASGGTGSSGDAYNEQFF. In DNA, the CDR3 is TGTGCCAGCGGGGGGACAGGGTCTAGCGGGGACGCCTACAATGAGCAGTTCTTC.

The chain links TRBV13 to TRBJ1-5; possible D gene TRBD1, 5 bases. Per the germline V gene, CDR1 is PRHDT and CDR2 is FYEKMQ (reference sequence). CDR3 length equals 14 residues. V dropped 2 bases and J dropped 4 bases, with 9 bases sitting between them. DNA for the CDR3: TGTGCCAGCAGCTTAAGACAGCTGAATCAGCCCCAGCATTTT. The encoded protein is CASSLRQLNQPQHF.

The chain carries TRBV11-2 and TRBJ2-5; the D gene is possibly TRBD1 (7 bases). Deletions cut 3 bases from V and 7 bases from J, with 24 bases between. The CDR3 spans 17 residues. CDR1 and CDR2 (germline): SGHAT, FQNNGV. The CDR3 sequence: CASSLEGAGLYVRTQYF. The CDR3 DNA reads as TGTGCCAGCAGCTTGGAGGGGGCAGGGTTATATGTAAGGACCCAGTACTTC.

The chain couples TRBV7-6 to TRBJ2-3; D might be TRBD2 (6 bases). The V gene lost 5 bases and the J gene lost 2 bases, with 11 bases spanning the gap. The CDR3 runs to 14 residues. Looked up from germline, CDR1 is SGHVS and CDR2 is FNYEAQ. The CDR3 is CASSIGTDTDTQYF. CDR3 in DNA: TGTGCCAGCAGCATCGGGACTGACACAGATACGCAGTATTTT.

The chain uses TRBV9 and TRBJ2-1; perhaps D is TRBD1 or TRBD2 (5 bases each). The CDR3 covers 13 residues. CDR1 and CDR2 from the germline V gene are SGDLS and YYNGEE. V was shortened by 4 bases and J by 9 bases, with 14 bases between the two germline ends. CDR3 sequence: CASSTRAGAEQFF. The CDR3 bases are TGTGCCAGCAGCACGCGGGCTGGGGCTGAGCAGTTCTTC. Full variable domain (remainder filled in from reference TRBV9 and TRBJ2-1): DSGVTQTPKHLITATGQRVTLRCSPRSGDLSVYWYQQSLDQGLQFLIQYYNGEERAKGNILERFSAQQFPDLHSELNLSSLELGDSALYFCASSTRAGAEQFFGPGTRLTVL.

V usage is TRBV3-1 (or the pseudogene TRBV3-2) and J usage is TRBJ1-6; D ambiguous. The CDR3 consists of 8 residues. V lost 4 bases to trimming and J lost 17 bases, with 3 bases between them. Germline V gives CDR1 LGHDT, CDR2 YNNKEL (reference sequence). CDR3 residues: CASSPIHF. The CDR3 DNA reads TGTGCCAGCAGCCCGATCCACTTT.